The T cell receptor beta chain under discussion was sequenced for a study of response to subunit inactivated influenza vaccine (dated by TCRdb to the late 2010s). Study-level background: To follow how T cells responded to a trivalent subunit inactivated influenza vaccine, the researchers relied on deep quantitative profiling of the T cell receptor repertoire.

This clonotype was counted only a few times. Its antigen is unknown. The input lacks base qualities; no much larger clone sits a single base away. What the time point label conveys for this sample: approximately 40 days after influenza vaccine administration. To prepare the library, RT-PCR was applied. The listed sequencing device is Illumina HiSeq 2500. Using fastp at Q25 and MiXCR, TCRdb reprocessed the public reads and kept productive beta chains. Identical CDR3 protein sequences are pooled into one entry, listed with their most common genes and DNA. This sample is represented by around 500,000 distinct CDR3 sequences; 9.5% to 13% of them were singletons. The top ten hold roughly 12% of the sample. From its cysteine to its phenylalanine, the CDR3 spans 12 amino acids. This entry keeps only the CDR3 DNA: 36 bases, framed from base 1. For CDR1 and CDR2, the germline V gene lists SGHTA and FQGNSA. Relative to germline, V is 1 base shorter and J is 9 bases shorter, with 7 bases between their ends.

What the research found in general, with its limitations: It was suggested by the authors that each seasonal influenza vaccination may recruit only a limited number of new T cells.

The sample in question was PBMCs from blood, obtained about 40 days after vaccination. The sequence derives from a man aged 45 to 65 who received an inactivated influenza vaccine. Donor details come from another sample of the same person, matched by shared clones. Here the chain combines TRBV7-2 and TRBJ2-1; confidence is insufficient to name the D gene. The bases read TGTGCCAGCAGCTTAGGAGTATTTGAGCAGTTCTTC. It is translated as CASSLGVFEQFF.